Below, 5 T cell receptor beta chains from the same sample are listed, as sequenced in a study of radiation and T cells in renal cell carcinoma. Regarding time point: blood 2 weeks post-SBRT. Treatment: 15 Gy SBRT to primary tumor, nephrectomy 4 weeks later. Measured with immunoSEQ multiplex PCR; TCRdb has only the in-frame clones, and not every one. The sample includes some 130,000 clones, 75% to 85% of them seen just once. The sequences come from blood, collected from a patient whose treatment included radiotherapy and nephrectomy. These receptors originate from a woman aged 60 to 75 with renal cell carcinoma.

The chain uses TRBV7-2 and TRBJ2-7; D gene unclear. Germline CDR1 is SGHTA and CDR2 is FQGNSA. V was pared by 5 bases and J by 3 bases, with 8 bases between. The CDR3 is made up of 12 amino acids. The CDR3 region has the DNA TGTGCCAGCAGCCCGAATAACTACGAGCAGTACTTC. This translates into CASSPNNYEQYF.

The gene calls are TRBV5-6 and TRBJ2-5; tentative D call: TRBD1 (6 bases). Germline CDR1 SGHDT, CDR2 YYEEEE. V dropped 3 bases and J dropped 0 bases, with 6 bases sitting between them. The CDR3 is 13 amino acids. In nucleotides, the CDR3 is TGTGCCAGCAGCTGGACAGACCAAGAGACCCAGTACTTC. Encoded protein: CASSWTDQETQYF.

V gene TRBV11-1 combines with J gene TRBJ1-6; TRBD1 agrees at 8 bases. With 1 base clipped from V and 9 bases from J, the junction kept 5 bases outside the gene matches. This CDR3 has 15 residues. Germline CDR1 reads SGHAT; CDR2 reads FQDESV (reference sequence). The chain's CDR3 is CASSLDDRGGSPLHF. In DNA, the CDR3 is TGTGCCAGCAGCTTAGACGACAGGGGTGGTTCACCCCTCCACTTT.

This sequence joins TRBV5-6 and TRBJ1-2; possibly TRBD1 for D (5 bases). The CDR3 has 15 residues. Trimming took 4 bases from V and 8 from J, leaving 21 bases between them. Looked up from germline, CDR1 is SGHDT and CDR2 is YYEEEE. CDR3 in amino acids: CASSLSGEWRMGYTF. The CDR3 coding sequence is TGTGCCAGCAGCCTCTCGGGGGAGTGGAGGATGGGCTACACCTTC. Full variable domain (outside the CDR3, taken from reference TRBV5-6 and TRBJ1-2): DAGVTQSPTHLIKTRGQQVTLRCSPKSGHDTVSWYQQALGQGPQFIFQYYEEEERQRGNFPDRFSGHQFPNYSSELNVNALLLGDSALYLCASSLSGEWRMGYTFGSGTRLTVV.

The count of this clone is one. This rearrangement joins TRBV2 to TRBJ2-3, with D possibly TRBD2 on 5 matching bases. V lost 4 bases and J lost 3, with 8 bases in between. Per the germline V gene, CDR1 is SNHLY and CDR2 is FYNNEI. The CDR3 is made up of 13 amino acids. The CDR3 bases are TGTGCCAGCAGTGGAGAGGGTACAGATACGCAGTATTTT. It encodes CASSGEGTDTQYF.